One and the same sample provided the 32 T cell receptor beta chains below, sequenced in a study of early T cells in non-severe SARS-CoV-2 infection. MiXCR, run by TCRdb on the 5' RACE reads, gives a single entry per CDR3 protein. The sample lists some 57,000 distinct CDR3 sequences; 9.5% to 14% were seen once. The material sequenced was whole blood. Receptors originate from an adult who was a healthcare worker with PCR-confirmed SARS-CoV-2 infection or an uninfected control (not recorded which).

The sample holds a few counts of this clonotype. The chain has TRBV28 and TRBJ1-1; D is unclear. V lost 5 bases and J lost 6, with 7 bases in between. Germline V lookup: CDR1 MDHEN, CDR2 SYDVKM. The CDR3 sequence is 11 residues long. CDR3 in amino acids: CASSPQSEAFF. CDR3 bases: TGTGCCAGCAGTCCTCAGTCTGAAGCTTTCTTT.

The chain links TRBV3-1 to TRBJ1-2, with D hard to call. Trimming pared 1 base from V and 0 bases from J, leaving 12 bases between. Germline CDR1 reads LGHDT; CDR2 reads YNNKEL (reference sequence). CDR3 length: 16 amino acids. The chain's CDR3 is CASSQGVRGANYGYTF. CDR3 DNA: TGTGCCAGCAGCCAAGGTGTGCGGGGAGCTAACTATGGCTACACCTTC. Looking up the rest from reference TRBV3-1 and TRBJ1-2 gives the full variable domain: DTAVSQTPKYLVTQMGNDKSIKCEQNLGHDTMYWYKQDSKKFLKIMFSYNNKELIINETVPNRFSPKSPDKAHLNLHINSLELGDSAVYFCASSQGVRGANYGYTFGSGTRLTVV.

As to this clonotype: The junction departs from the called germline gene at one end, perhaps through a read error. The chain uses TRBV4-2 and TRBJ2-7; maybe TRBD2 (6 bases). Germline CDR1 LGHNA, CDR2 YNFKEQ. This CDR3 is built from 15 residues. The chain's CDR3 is CVSSALGLPSYEQYF. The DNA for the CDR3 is TGTGTCAGCAGCGCTTTGGGACTGCCATCCTACGAGCAGTACTTC.

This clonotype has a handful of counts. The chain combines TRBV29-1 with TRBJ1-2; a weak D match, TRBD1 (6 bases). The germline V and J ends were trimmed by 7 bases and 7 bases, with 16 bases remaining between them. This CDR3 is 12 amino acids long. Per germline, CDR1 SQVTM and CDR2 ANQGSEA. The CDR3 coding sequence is TGCAGCGCGTTACTTTCAGGGGCTGGCTACACCTTC. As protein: CSALLSGAGYTF.

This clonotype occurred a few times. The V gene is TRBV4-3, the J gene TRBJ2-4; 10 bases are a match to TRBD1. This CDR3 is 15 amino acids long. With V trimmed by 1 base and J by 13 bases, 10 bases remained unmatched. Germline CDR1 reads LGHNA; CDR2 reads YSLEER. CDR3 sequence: CASSQVGTGASIQYF. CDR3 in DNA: TGCGCCAGCAGCCAAGTAGGGACAGGGGCCTCTATCCAGTACTTC.

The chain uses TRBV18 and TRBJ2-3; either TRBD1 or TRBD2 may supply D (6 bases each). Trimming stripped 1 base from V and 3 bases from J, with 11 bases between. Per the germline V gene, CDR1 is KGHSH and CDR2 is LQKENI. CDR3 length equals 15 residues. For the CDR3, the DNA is TGTGCCAGCTCACCACTCCGGGGGACAACAGATACGCAGTATTTT. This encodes CASSPLRGTTDTQYF.

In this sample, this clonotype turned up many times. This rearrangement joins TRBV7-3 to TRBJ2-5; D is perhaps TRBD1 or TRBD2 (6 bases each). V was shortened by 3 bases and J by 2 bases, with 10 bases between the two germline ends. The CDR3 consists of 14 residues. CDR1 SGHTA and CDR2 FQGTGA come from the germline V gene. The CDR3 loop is CASSFLGGQETQYF. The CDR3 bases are TGTGCCAGCAGCTTCTTAGGGGGGCAAGAGACCCAGTACTTC.

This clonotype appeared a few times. This CDR3 is CASSSGASALHWQFF. The CDR3 coding sequence is TGTGCCAGCAGCTCAGGGGCTAGCGCCCTTCATTGGCAGTTCTTC. The chain combines TRBV11-2 with TRBJ2-1; D is perhaps TRBD1 or TRBD2 (6 bases each). This CDR3 has 15 residues. CDR1 is SGHAT, CDR2 FQNNGV, per germline. V gave up 4 bases and J gave up 12 bases, with 22 bases separating them.

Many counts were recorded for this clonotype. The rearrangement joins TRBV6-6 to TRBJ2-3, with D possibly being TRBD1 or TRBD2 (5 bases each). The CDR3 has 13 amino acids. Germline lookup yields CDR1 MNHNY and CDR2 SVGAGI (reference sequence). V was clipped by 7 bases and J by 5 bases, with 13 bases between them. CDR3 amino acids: CASTIGGGDTQYF. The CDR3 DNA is TGTGCCAGCACCATAGGTGGGGGAGATACGCAGTATTTT.

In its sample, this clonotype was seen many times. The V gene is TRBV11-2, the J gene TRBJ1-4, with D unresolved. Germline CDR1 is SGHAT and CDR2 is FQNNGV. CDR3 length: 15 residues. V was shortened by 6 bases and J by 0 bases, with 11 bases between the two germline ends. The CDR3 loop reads CASRADGATNEKLFF. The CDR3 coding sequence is TGTGCCAGCAGAGCGGACGGTGCAACTAATGAAAAACTGTTTTTT.

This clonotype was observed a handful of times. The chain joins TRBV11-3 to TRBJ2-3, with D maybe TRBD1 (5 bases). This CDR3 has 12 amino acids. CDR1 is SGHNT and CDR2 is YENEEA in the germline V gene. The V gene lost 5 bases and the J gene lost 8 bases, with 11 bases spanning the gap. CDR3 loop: CASSPRGGTQYF. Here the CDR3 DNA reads TGTGCCAGCAGCCCAAGGGGCGGTACGCAGTATTTT.

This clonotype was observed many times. The CDR3 sequence is CASSKEGSGVRNQPQHF. The CDR3, as DNA: TGTGCCAGCAGCAAAGAGGGGTCAGGGGTACGCAATCAGCCCCAGCATTTT. The rearrangement links TRBV21-1 to TRBJ1-5; the table's D call, TRBD1, has no DNA check behind it. TRBV21-1 is a known pseudogene. This CDR3 is built from 17 residues.

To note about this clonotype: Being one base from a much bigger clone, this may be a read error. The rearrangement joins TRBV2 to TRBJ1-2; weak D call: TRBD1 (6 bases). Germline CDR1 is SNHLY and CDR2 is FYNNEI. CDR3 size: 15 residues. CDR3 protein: CVSWTLAGAHYGYTF. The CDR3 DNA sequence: TGTGTCAGCTGGACTTTAGCAGGGGCTCACTATGGCTACACCTTC.

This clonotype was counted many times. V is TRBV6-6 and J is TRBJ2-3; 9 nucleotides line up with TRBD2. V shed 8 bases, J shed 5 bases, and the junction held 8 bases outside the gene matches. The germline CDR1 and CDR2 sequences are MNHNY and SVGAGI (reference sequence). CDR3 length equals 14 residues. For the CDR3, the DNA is TGTGCCAGCCTCGCGGGGGGGGCAGTAGATACGCAGTATTTT. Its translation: CASLAGGAVDTQYF.

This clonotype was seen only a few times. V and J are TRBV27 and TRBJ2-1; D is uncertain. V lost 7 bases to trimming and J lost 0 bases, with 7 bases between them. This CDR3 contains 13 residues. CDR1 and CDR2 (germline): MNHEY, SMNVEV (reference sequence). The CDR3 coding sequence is TGTGCCAGCACCCCACGCTCCTACAATGAGCAGTTCTTC. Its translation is CASTPRSYNEQFF.

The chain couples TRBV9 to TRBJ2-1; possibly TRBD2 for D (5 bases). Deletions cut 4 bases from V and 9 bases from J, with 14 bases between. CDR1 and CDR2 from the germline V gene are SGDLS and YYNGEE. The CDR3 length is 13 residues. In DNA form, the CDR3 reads TGTGCCAGCAGCCTCGCCCCAGCGGTTGAGCAGTTCTTC. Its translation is CASSLAPAVEQFF.

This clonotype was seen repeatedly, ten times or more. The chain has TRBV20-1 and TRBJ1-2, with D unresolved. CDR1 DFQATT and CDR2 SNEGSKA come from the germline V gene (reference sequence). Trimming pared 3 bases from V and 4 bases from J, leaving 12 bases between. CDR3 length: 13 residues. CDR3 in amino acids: CSASPGLFYGYTF. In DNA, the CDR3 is TGCAGTGCTAGCCCCGGGCTTTTCTATGGCTACACCTTC.

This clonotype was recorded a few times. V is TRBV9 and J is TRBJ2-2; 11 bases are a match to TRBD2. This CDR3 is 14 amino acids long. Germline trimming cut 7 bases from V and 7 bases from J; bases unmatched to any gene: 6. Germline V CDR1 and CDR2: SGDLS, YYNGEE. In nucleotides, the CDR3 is TGTGCCAGCCGCGGACTAGCGGGCGGCGGGGAGCTGTTTTTT. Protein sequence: CASRGLAGGGELFF. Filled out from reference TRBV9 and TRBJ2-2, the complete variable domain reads DSGVTQTPKHLITATGQRVTLRCSPRSGDLSVYWYQQSLDQGLQFLIQYYNGEERAKGNILERFSAQQFPDLHSELNLSSLELGDSALYFCASRGLAGGGELFFGEGSRLTVL.

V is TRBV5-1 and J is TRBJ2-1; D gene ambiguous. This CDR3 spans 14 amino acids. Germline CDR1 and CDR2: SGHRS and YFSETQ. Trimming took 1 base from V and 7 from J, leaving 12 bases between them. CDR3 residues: CASSLTQILNEQFF. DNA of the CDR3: TGCGCCAGCAGCTTGACCCAGATTCTGAATGAGCAGTTCTTC.

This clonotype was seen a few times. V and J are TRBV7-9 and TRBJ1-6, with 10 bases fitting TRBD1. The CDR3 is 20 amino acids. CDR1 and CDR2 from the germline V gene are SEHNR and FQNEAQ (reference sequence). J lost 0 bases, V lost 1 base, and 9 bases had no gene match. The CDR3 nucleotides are TGTGCCAGCAGCTTAGAGACAGGGGGCCCGCCTTACTCCTATAATTCACCCCTCCACTTT. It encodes CASSLETGGPPYSYNSPLHF.

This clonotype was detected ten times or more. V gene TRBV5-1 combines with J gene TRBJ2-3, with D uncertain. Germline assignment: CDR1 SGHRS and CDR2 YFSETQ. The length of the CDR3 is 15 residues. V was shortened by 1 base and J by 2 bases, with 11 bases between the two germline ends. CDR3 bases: TGCGCCAGCAGCTTGTACCCCGGTTCCACAGATACGCAGTATTTT. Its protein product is CASSLYPGSTDTQYF.

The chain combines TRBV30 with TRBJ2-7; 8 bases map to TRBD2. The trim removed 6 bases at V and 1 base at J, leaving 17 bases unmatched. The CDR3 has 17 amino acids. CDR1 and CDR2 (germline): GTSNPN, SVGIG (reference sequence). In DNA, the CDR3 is TGTGCCTGCAGTCCCCGGGGGGGCCTTTTCAGGTCCTACGAGCAGTACTTC. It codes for CACSPRGGLFRSYEQYF.

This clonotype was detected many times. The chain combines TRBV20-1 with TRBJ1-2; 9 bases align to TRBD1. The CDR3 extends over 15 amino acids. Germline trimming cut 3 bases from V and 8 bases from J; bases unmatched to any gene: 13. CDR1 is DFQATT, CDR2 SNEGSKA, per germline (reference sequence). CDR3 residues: CSASSISGTGYGYTF. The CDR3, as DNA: TGCAGTGCTAGTTCGATTTCCGGGACAGGGTACGGCTACACCTTC.

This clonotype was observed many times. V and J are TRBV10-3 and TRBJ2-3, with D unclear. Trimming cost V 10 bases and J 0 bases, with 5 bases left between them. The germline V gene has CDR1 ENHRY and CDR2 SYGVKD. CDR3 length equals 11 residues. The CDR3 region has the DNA TGTGCCACCTCGAGCACAGATACGCAGTATTTT. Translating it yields CATSSTDTQYF.

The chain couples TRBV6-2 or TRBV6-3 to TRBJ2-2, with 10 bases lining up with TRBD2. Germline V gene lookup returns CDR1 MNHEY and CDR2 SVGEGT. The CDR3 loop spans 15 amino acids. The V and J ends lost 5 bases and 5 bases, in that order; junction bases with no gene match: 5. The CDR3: CASSLTSGSTGELFF. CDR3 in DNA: TGTGCCAGCAGTCTGACTAGCGGGTCGACCGGGGAGCTGTTTTTT.

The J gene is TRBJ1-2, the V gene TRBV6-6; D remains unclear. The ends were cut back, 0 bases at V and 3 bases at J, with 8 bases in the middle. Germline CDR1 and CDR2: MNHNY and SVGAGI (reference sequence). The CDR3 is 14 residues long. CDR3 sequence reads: CASSYSGAYYGYTF. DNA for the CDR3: TGTGCCAGCAGTTACTCCGGAGCCTACTATGGCTACACCTTC.

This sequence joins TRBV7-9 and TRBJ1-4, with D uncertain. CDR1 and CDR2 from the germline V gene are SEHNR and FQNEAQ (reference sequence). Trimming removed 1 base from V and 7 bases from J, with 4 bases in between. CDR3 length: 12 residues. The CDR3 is CASSLGVEKLFF. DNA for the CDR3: TGTGCCAGCAGCTTAGGAGTTGAAAAACTGTTTTTT.

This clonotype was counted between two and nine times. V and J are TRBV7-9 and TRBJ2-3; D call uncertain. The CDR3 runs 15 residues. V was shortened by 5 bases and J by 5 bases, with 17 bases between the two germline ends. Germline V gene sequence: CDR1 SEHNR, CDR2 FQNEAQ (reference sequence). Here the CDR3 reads CASSLKNPGGDTQYF. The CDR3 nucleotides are TGTGCCAGCAGCCTAAAAAATCCTGGCGGAGATACGCAGTATTTT.

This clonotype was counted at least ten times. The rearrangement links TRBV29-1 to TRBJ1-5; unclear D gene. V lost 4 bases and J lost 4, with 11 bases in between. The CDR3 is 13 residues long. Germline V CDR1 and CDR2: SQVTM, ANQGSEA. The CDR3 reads CSVGGSTNQPQHF. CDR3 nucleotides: TGCAGCGTTGGCGGCAGTACAAATCAGCCCCAGCATTTT.

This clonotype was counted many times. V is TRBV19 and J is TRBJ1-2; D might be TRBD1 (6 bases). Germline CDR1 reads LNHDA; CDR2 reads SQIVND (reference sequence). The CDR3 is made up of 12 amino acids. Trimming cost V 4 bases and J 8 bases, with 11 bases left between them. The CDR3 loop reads CASSTIDRGYTF. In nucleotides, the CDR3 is TGTGCCAGTAGTACGATCGACAGGGGCTACACCTTC.

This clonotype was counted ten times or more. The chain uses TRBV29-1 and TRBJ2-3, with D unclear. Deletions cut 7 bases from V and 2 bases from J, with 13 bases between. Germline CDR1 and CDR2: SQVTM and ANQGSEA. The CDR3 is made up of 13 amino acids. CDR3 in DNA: TGCAGCGCCACCCTAGACCTCACAGATACGCAGTATTTT. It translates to CSATLDLTDTQYF.

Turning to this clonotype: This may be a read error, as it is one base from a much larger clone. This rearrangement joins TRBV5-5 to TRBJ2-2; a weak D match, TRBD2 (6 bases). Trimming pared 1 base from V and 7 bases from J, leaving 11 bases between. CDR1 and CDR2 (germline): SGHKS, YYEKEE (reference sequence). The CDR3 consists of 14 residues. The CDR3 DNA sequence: TGTGCCAGCAGCTTGTCCGGGGGAAGCGGGGAGCTGTTTTTT. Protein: CASSLSGGSGELFF.